Following are 10 T cell receptor beta chains from one sample sequenced in a study of T-cell memory formation after mild COVID-19. MiXCR was run by TCRdb on the 5' RACE reads, yielding one entry per CDR3 protein. The profile shows roughly 89,000 distinct CDR3 sequences, about 16% of them singletons. Sequenced material: PBMCs or a T cell subset sorted from them (not recorded which). These receptor sequences come from a man aged 18 to 30 who had mild COVID-19 (a few samples of this study predate the infection). Cell type and time point are not known.

This clonotype turned up a few times. The rearrangement joins TRBV4-1 to TRBJ2-3; 12 bases align to TRBD2. Germline lookup yields CDR1 MGHRA and CDR2 YSYEKL. Trimming removed 1 base from V and 6 bases from J; junction bases left unmatched: 2. CDR3 length: 15 residues. CDR3 protein: CASSQGTSGVDTQYF. CDR3 bases: TGCGCCAGCAGCCAAGGGACTAGCGGGGTTGATACGCAGTATTTT.

V and J are TRBV29-1 and TRBJ2-2; D uncertain. V lost 1 base to trimming and J lost 2 bases, with 5 bases between them. This CDR3 has 13 amino acids. Germline assignment: CDR1 SQVTM and CDR2 ANQGSEA. CDR3 coding DNA: TGCAGCGTTGAAGCGGTTAACACCGGGGAGCTGTTTTTT. Its translation is CSVEAVNTGELFF.

This chain links TRBV5-1 with TRBJ2-2; weak D call: TRBD1 (5 bases). Trimming stripped 0 bases from V and 0 bases from J, with 18 bases between. The length of the CDR3 is 19 residues. The germline CDR1 and CDR2 sequences are SGHRS and YFSETQ. Here the CDR3 DNA reads TGCGCCAGCAGCTTGGCTGTGACAGATATTCAAGCGAACACCGGGGAGCTGTTTTTT. It encodes CASSLAVTDIQANTGELFF.

V usage is TRBV20-1 and J usage is TRBJ2-3; D is tentatively TRBD1 or TRBD2 (5 bases each). V was pared by 5 bases and J by 1 base, with 13 bases between. This CDR3 comprises 14 residues. Germline values: CDR1 DFQATT, CDR2 SNEGSKA (reference sequence). In nucleotides, the CDR3 is TGCAGTGCTCCTCGGGAAGGGGGCACAGATACGCAGTATTTT. It yields the protein CSAPREGGTDTQYF.

This clonotype appeared a few times. The J gene is TRBJ2-5, the V gene TRBV6-8, with a possible D match to TRBD2 (5 bases). The CDR3 consists of 14 residues. Trimming stripped 2 bases from V and 2 bases from J, with 9 bases between. The V gene's germline CDR1 is MNHGY and CDR2 SAAAGT. The CDR3 sequence: CASSYGRGQETQYF. CDR3 nucleotides: TGTGCCAGCAGTTACGGCCGGGGACAAGAGACCCAGTACTTC.

The chain couples TRBV10-3 to TRBJ2-7, with 7 bases matching TRBD1. The germline V gene encodes CDR1 ENHRY and CDR2 SYGVKD. The CDR3 consists of 14 residues. The V gene end was trimmed by 7 bases and the J gene end by 5 bases; junction bases not matched to a gene: 11. The CDR3 loop reads CAINGSTGIDEQYF. The CDR3 nucleotides read TGTGCCATCAATGGTTCGACAGGGATAGACGAGCAGTACTTC.

This clonotype was detected only once. The rearrangement links TRBV7-2 to TRBJ1-1, with no clear D. V gave up 1 base and J gave up 3 bases, with 12 bases separating them. Germline CDR1 and CDR2: SGHTA and FQGNSA. The CDR3 sequence is 15 residues long. The CDR3 loop reads CASSLGALVDTEAFF. The CDR3 DNA is TGTGCCAGCAGCTTAGGGGCGCTGGTGGACACTGAAGCTTTCTTT.

This clonotype was seen ten or more times. The chain employs TRBV7-8 and TRBJ2-3; D gene uncertain. The germline gives CDR1 SGHVS, CDR2 FQNEAQ. This CDR3 is 12 amino acids long. V lost 5 bases to trimming and J lost 6 bases, with 9 bases between them. The CDR3 here is CASSSQEDTQYF. CDR3 DNA: TGTGCCAGCAGCAGCCAGGAGGATACGCAGTATTTT.

This clonotype was seen a few times. This sequence joins TRBV19 and TRBJ1-1, with D possibly being TRBD1 (5 bases). The CDR3 runs 14 residues. V lost 9 bases, J lost 6 bases, and 20 bases lay in between. Germline values: CDR1 LNHDA, CDR2 SQIVND (reference sequence). For the CDR3, the DNA is TGTGCCAGCCGGGACCACGCGGGGTGGCCTGAAGCTTTCTTT. This codes for CASRDHAGWPEAFF.

This clonotype was detected a few times. V usage is TRBV7-6 and J usage is TRBJ2-1, with unresolved D. V lost 2 bases to trimming and J lost 0 bases, with 11 bases between them. Germline CDR1 reads SGHVS; CDR2 reads FNYEAQ. The CDR3 loop spans 16 amino acids. CDR3 region: CASSLSLQSSYNEQFF. The CDR3 coding sequence is TGTGCCAGCAGCTTATCACTTCAGAGCTCCTACAATGAGCAGTTCTTC.